This T cell receptor (beta chain) was retrieved from a study of T cell repertoires in cytomegalovirus infection. Study in general: HLA-B-restricted CMV epitopes that are well studied, plus recently identified HLA-C-restricted ones, were used by the study. It can be stated that public TCR beta signatures indicated CMV infection as well as a matching HLA type.

Regarding this clonotype: Antigen specificity is unknown.

Points from the study as a whole: HLA-C-restricted TCR beta clonotypes specific for CMV led the ex vivo response. Carriers of CMV and the relevant HLA type were discriminated by public TCR beta frequency.

TCRdb processed the reads anew with MiXCR; each CDR3 protein has one entry. The table lists about 330,000 distinct CDR3 sequences, roughly 34% of them singletons. This sequence originates from a human donor in good health (CMV status not recorded). Some clones in this sample may be carry-over from other donors' samples. Here the sequenced sample was cultured PBMCs, taken from culture after CMV antigen stimulation.

The CDR3 nucleotides read TGCAGTGCTACCGGGACTAGCGGGTTCAGCTCCTACAATGAGCAGTTCTTC. Translated, it gives CSATGTSGFSSYNEQFF. The chain uses TRBV20-1 and TRBJ2-1, with 12 bases aligning to TRBD2. CDR3 length: 17 amino acids. The J segment lost 0 bases and the V segment lost 4 bases, leaving 7 bases of the junction unmatched. Germline CDR1 and CDR2: DFQATT and SNEGSKA (reference sequence).